This T cell receptor beta chain stems from a study of blood T cell repertoires in COVID-19. Study at large: COVID-19 samples from acute and convalescent phases originated in the United States, Italy and Spain. T cells, B-cell-depleted T cells, or PBMCs supplied cDNA or gDNA.

V lost 2 bases, J lost 7 bases, and 4 bases stayed unmatched. Germline V gene data show CDR1 as SNHLY and CDR2 as FYNNEI. CDR3 length equals 15 residues. In the authors' workflow: By means of reference gene primer amplification, nucleated cell counts were estimated. Here immunoSEQ multiplex PCR was the method, and the copy in TCRdb shows in-frame clones only, minus some. V, J and clone size reflect that table, while D and trimming were determined from the DNA. The sample holds about 88,000 clones, about 85% seen once. V gene TRBV2 combines with J gene TRBJ1-6; 8 bases are shared with TRBD1. The sample comprised peripheral blood. The sequence was obtained from a male donor with acute or convalescent COVID-19. CDR3 region: CASSEQGARNSPLHF. The CDR3 coding sequence is TGTGCCAGCAGTGAACAGGGGGCGCGGAATTCACCCCTCCACTTT.